The entry that follows covers one T cell receptor beta chain sequence. Antigen unknown. Relative to the germline gene, one junction end is altered; a read error may explain this. The repertoire was sequenced with immunoSEQ multiplex PCR; TCRdb's copy has only in-frame clones and lacks some. The sample records over 100,000 clones, 88% being singletons. This sample stems from a study of identifying expanded T cells in peripheral blood. The CDR3 is 15 residues long. CDR1 and CDR2 (germline): PRHDT, FYEKMQ (reference sequence). General observations from the study: Over two and four weeks, about 15 and 19 clones changed, versus roughly 1.1 between replicates. Roughly two-week clone count variance significantly increased as total template count grew.

The sequence derives from a person between 18 and 70 years old in good health. The V gene is TRBV13, the J gene TRBJ2-7, with TRBD2 matching 14 bases. The material sequenced was blood. CDR3 bases: TGTGCCAGCAGCCTAGGGACTAGCGGGAGTTACGAGCAGTACTTC. Amino acid sequence: CASSLGTSGSYEQYF.